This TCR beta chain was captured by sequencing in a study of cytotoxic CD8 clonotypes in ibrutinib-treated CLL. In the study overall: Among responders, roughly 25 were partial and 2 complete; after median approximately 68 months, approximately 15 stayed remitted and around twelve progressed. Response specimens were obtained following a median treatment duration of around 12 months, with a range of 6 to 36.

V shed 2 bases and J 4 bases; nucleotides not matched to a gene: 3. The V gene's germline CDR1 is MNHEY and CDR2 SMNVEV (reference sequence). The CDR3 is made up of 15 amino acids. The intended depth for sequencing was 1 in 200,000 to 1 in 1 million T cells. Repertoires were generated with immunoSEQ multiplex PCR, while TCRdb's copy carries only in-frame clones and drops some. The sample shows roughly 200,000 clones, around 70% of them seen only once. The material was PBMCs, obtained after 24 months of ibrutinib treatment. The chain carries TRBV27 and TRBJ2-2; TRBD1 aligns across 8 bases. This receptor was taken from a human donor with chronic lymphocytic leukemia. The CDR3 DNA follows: TGTGCCAGCAGTTTAAACAGGGGGTTCACCGGGGAGCTGTTTTTT. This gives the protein CASSLNRGFTGELFF.